The present TCR beta chain was sequenced within a study of blood T cell repertoires in COVID-19. Study details: Acute-phase and convalescent COVID-19 samples originated in the United States, Italy and Spain. Sources were T cells, B-cell-depleted T cells, or PBMCs; the material itself was cDNA or gDNA.

The method was immunoSEQ multiplex PCR; TCRdb's version includes in-frame clones alone and lacks a portion of them. The repertoire includes approximately 500,000 clones, 80% to 90% of them detected once, and 3% to 3.5% sits in the top ten. The CDR3 extends over 15 amino acids. J lost 10 bases, V lost 0 bases, and 9 bases had no gene match. CDR1 is MNHEY and CDR2 is SVGAGI in the germline V gene. This chain uses TRBV6-5 with TRBJ2-4; 7 bases are shared with TRBD1. The receptor comes from a human donor in a cohort sampled during active COVID-19. Specimen: peripheral blood. The CDR3 region is CASSYSMGPQGIQYF. The CDR3 bases are TGTGCCAGCAGTTACTCGATGGGCCCACAGGGGATTCAGTACTTC.